Listed here is a single TCR beta chain. The record originates from a study of CD8 T cells in ankylosing spondylitis. In TCRdb, the 5' RACE reads were re-called with MiXCR into one record per CDR3 protein. Of some 270,000 distinct CDR3 sequences listed, about 18% are singletons. Germline V lookup: CDR1 SGHTA, CDR2 FQGNSA. The germline V and J ends were trimmed by 1 base and 3 bases, with 12 bases remaining between them. This CDR3 comprises 15 residues. V is TRBV7-2 and J is TRBJ1-2; D is uncertain. This receptor was obtained from a male donor with ankylosing spondylitis or in good health (not recorded which). Sequenced material: blood, either unsorted or a sorted T cell fraction (not recorded which). The CDR3 region has the DNA TGTGCCAGCAGCTTAGGCCGGGGAGCTCACTATGGCTACACCTTC. Its protein product is CASSLGRGAHYGYTF.